This T cell receptor beta chain was sequenced for a study of cytomegalovirus exposure and HLA in healthy donors. Overall study findings and caveats: Follow-up analysis later connected one missense variant in DCLRE1C with trimming of TCR beta V- and J-genes. Most TCR sequences proved rare, with some public TCRs found in many donors.

Trimming took 6 bases from V and 0 from J; bases not matched to a gene: 4. CDR1 is KGHSH, CDR2 LQKENI, per germline. The length of the CDR3 is 14 residues. Comments on this clone: What it recognizes is unknown.

Vbeta (60) and Jbeta (13) primers were used in the PCR. TCRdb's table, derived via immunoSEQ multiplex PCR, lists solely in-frame clones and lacks some. The data hold roughly 100,000 clones, with about 70% observed a single time. Source material: PBMCs. The TCR sequence derives from a woman in her forties or fifties in good health and CMV-seropositive. The chain has TRBV18 and TRBJ1-1; 7 bases are a match to TRBD1. The CDR3 reads CASSGQALNTEAFF. The CDR3 bases are TGTGCCAGCTCCGGACAGGCTCTGAACACTGAAGCTTTCTTT.